These T cell receptor beta chains were read from a single sample in a study of identical twins. One entry per CDR3 protein, called by TCRdb with MiXCR from the 5' RACE reads. The repertoire has some 570,000 distinct CDR3 sequences, more than 20% of them found once; the top ten carry approximately 0.52%. This sample was also put to use in a study of yellow fever vaccine responses in identical twins.

Sequenced sample: CD4+ T cells sorted from blood. The receptors originated from a woman in her late teens or twenties in good health. CDR3s include the opening cysteine and the closing phenylalanine or tryptophan. The order of the fields is D gene, J gene, clone size, V gene, CDR3 protein, CDR3 DNA. D genes are given only for firm matches. Rows give clone size only sometimes, using once, few, many, or a class for an expanded clone.

TRBD1 | TRBJ2-6 | NA | TRBV2 | CARTGTELSGANVLTF | TGTGCCAGGACCGGGACAGAACTCTCTGGGGCCAACGTCCTGACTTTC
NA | TRBJ2-2 | few | TRBV3-1 | CASSQVWRLTGELFF | TGTGCCAGCAGCCAAGTCTGGCGGCTGACCGGGGAGCTGTTTTTT
NA | TRBJ1-2 | many | TRBV7-8 | CASSLGGQGVYYGYTF | TGTGCCAGCAGCTTAGGTGGGCAGGGTGTCTACTATGGCTACACCTTC
NA | TRBJ2-6 | NA | TRBV7-9 | CASSYDPPGGANVLTF | TGTGCCAGCAGCTACGACCCCCCGGGTGGGGCCAACGTCCTGACTTTC
TRBD1 | TRBJ2-3 | few | TRBV14 | CASSLRQGTFSTDTQYF | TGTGCCAGCAGCCTTCGACAGGGGACCTTTAGCACAGATACGCAGTATTTT
NA | TRBJ2-7 | few | TRBV5-1 | CASSLHRQTYEQYF | TGCGCCAGCAGCTTACACAGGCAGACCTACGAGCAGTACTTC
TRBD2 | TRBJ2-1 | NA | TRBV5-1 | CASSFSRGRDNEQFF | TGCGCCAGCAGCTTCTCACGGGGGAGGGACAATGAGCAGTTCTTC
TRBD1 | TRBJ2-2 | NA | TRBV2 | CASSALPGQVTGELFF | TGTGCCAGCAGTGCTCTCCCGGGACAGGTCACCGGGGAGCTGTTTTTT
TRBD2 | TRBJ2-3 | NA | TRBV4-1 | CASSQGPTSGSSDMQYF | TGCGCCAGCAGCCAAGGGCCGACTAGCGGGAGTTCAGATATGCAGTATTTT
NA | TRBJ1-1 | few | TRBV12-3/TRBV12-4 | CASSYMRWTEAFF | TGTGCCAGCAGTTACATGAGATGGACTGAAGCTTTCTTT
TRBD2 | TRBJ2-1 | NA | TRBV10-3 | CAISTTSTEQFF | TGTGCCATCAGCACGACTAGCACTGAGCAGTTCTTC
TRBD1 | TRBJ2-4 | few | TRBV15 | CATSRGAGTGYSQNIQYF | TGTGCCACCAGCAGGGGAGCCGGGACAGGATATAGCCAAAACATTCAGTACTTC
TRBD2 | TRBJ2-1 | few | TRBV5-1 | CASSLGGGDNEQFF | TGCGCCAGCAGCTTGGGCGGGGGGGACAATGAGCAGTTCTTC
NA | TRBJ2-3 | NA | TRBV5-1 | CASSKRVGQSTDTQYF | TGCGCCAGCAGCAAACGAGTGGGGCAAAGCACAGATACGCAGTATTTT
NA | TRBJ1-4 | NA | TRBV10-3 | CATSPRGERNEKLFF | TGTGCCACCTCCCCACGAGGTGAGCGTAATGAAAAACTGTTTTTT
NA | TRBJ2-1 | NA | TRBV5-1 | CASSVGGQAGRDEQFF | TGCGCCAGCAGCGTAGGGGGGCAAGCGGGAAGAGATGAGCAGTTCTTC
NA | TRBJ2-2 | NA | TRBV7-9 | CASSRRGGVTAGELFF | TGTGCCAGCAGCCGCCGGGGCGGGGTGACTGCCGGGGAGCTGTTTTTT
NA | TRBJ1-5 | many | TRBV6-1 | CASSDARLVGNQPQHF | TGTGCCAGCAGTGACGCCAGGCTGGTCGGCAATCAGCCCCAGCATTTT
NA | TRBJ2-5 | NA | TRBV12-3/TRBV12-4 | CASGMGETQYF | TGTGCCAGCGGGATGGGGGAGACCCAGTACTTC
NA | TRBJ1-5 | NA | TRBV5-1 | CASSLEGRSGNQPQHF | TGCGCCAGCAGCTTGGAAGGAAGAAGTGGCAATCAGCCCCAGCATTTT
NA | TRBJ2-4 | NA | TRBV24-1 | CATSAGGGRLAKNIQYF | TGTGCCACCAGTGCAGGCGGGGGCAGACTAGCCAAAAACATTCAGTACTTC
TRBD2 | TRBJ2-1 | few | TRBV20-1 | CSASPSGSSYNEQFF | TGCAGTGCTAGTCCGAGCGGGAGCTCCTACAATGAGCAGTTCTTC
NA | TRBJ1-2 | NA | TRBV2 | CASSAVTEYGYTF | TGTGCCAGCAGCGCGGTGACCGAGTATGGCTACACCTTC
TRBD2 | TRBJ2-7 | few | TRBV7-9 | CASSFGTSGSYEQYF | TGTGCCAGCAGCTTTGGGACTAGCGGGAGCTACGAGCAGTACTTC
TRBD1 | TRBJ2-5 | few | TRBV9 | CASSVQGAFQETQYF | TGTGCCAGCAGCGTTCAGGGGGCTTTCCAAGAGACCCAGTACTTC
NA | TRBJ2-2 | NA | TRBV7-9 | CASSLRAANTGELFF | TGTGCCAGCAGCTTACGAGCCGCCAACACCGGGGAGCTGTTTTTT
NA | TRBJ2-2 | NA | TRBV19 | CASSIGRVGGELFF | TGTGCCAGTAGTATAGGTCGAGTAGGCGGGGAGCTGTTTTTT
NA | TRBJ2-1 | NA | TRBV20-1 | CSALASVTEQFF | TGCAGTGCTCTTGCCTCGGTGACTGAGCAGTTCTTC
NA | TRBJ2-5 | few | TRBV29-1 | CSVEDHVWTTQETQYF | TGCAGCGTTGAAGATCATGTGTGGACGACACAAGAGACCCAGTACTTC
NA | TRBJ2-4 | NA | TRBV28 | CASSPTVPNIQYF | TGTGCCAGCAGCCCGACTGTTCCAAACATTCAGTACTTC
NA | TRBJ2-7 | NA | TRBV6-5 | CASSYGGRRNYEQYF | TGTGCCAGCAGTTACGGCGGCAGGAGGAACTACGAGCAGTACTTC
TRBD1 | TRBJ2-2 | few | TRBV12-3/TRBV12-4 | CASTLDRANTGELFF | TGTGCCAGCACCCTGGACAGGGCGAACACCGGGGAGCTGTTTTTT
TRBD1 | TRBJ2-5 | NA | TRBV20-1 | CSATPGQAGETQYF | TGCAGTGCAACGCCGGGACAGGCGGGGGAGACCCAGTACTTC
NA | TRBJ1-1 | few | TRBV5-1 | CASNKQAGDTEAFF | TGCGCCAGCAACAAACAGGCGGGGGACACTGAAGCTTTCTTT
TRBD1 | TRBJ1-5 | NA | TRBV12-3/TRBV12-4 | CASSWTGFQPQHF | TGTGCCAGCAGTTGGACAGGGTTTCAGCCCCAGCATTTT
TRBD2 | TRBJ2-3 | few | TRBV28 | CASRILAGANTDTQYF | TGTGCCAGCAGGATCCTAGCGGGGGCCAACACAGATACGCAGTATTTT
NA | TRBJ2-2 | NA | TRBV4-2 | CASSTANTGELFF | TGTGCCAGCAGTACAGCGAACACCGGGGAGCTGTTTTTT
TRBD2 | TRBJ2-3 | few | TRBV9 | CASSVGEGSSGLYTDTQYF | TGTGCCAGCAGCGTAGGGGAGGGGTCTAGCGGCCTATACACAGATACGCAGTATTTT
NA | TRBJ1-4 | few | TRBV25-1 | CASSGTATNEKLFF | TGTGCCAGCAGTGGGACAGCAACTAATGAAAAACTGTTTTTT
TRBD1 | TRBJ2-6 | NA | TRBV4-2 | CASLPGQGVSGAYVLTF | TGTGCCAGCCTGCCGGGACAGGGAGTTTCTGGGGCCTACGTCCTGACTTTC
TRBD1 | TRBJ2-2 | NA | TRBV11-1 | CASSLALLTGTGQTGELFF | TGTGCCAGCAGCTTAGCCCTTTTAACCGGGACAGGGCAAACCGGGGAGCTGTTTTTT
NA | TRBJ2-1 | NA | TRBV5-6 | CASSLPGQQFF | TGTGCCAGCAGCTTGCCGGGACAACAGTTCTTC
NA | TRBJ1-1 | NA | TRBV10-3 | CATRTNPTEAFF | TGTGCCACCCGGACAAACCCCACTGAAGCTTTCTTT
TRBD2 | TRBJ2-5 | few | TRBV9 | CASTVGLAGVQETQYF | TGTGCCAGCACCGTCGGATTAGCGGGAGTTCAAGAGACCCAGTACTTC
TRBD2 | TRBJ2-3 | many | TRBV7-8 | CASSLLAGSFSTDTQYF | TGTGCCAGCAGCTTACTAGCGGGGTCTTTTTCCACAGATACGCAGTATTTT
NA | TRBJ1-1 | NA | TRBV9 | CASSSELMNTEAFF | TGTGCCAGCAGCTCAGAGCTTATGAACACTGAAGCTTTCTTT
TRBD2 | TRBJ2-3 | NA | TRBV12-3/TRBV12-4 | CASSTALGLAGKTDTQYF | TGTGCCAGCAGTACTGCCTTGGGACTAGCGGGAAAAACAGATACGCAGTATTTT